A single T cell receptor beta chain is shown here with its context. Its antigen is unknown. The trim removed 4 bases at V and 4 bases at J, leaving 4 bases unmatched. CDR1 SGHNT and CDR2 YYREEE come from the germline V gene (reference sequence). This CDR3 is built from 15 residues. Naive and memory CD4+ T cell DNA was deep-sequenced without culture. Profiled with immunoSEQ multiplex PCR; TCRdb holds only in-frame clones, not every one. The sample lists about 59,000 clones, 75% to 90% occurring once. Before the COVID-19 pandemic, during about 2011-2019, CD4+ T cells were taken from unexposed donors. Naive and memory CD4+ T cells were separated from cryopreserved PBMCs. This entry is derived from a study of CD4 T cells in relation to SARS-CoV-2 and coronaviruses. Regarding the study as a whole: Pre-pandemic and post-infection samples never came from the same donor. This crossreactivity analysis covered spike protein alone, no other viral proteins.

The chain is built from TRBV5-4 and TRBJ2-7, with 14 positions matching TRBD2. The clonotype was recovered from a human donor in good health. The sequenced material came from memory CD4+ T cells from PBMCs. This CDR3 is CASSTGTSGGYEQYF. DNA of the CDR3: TGTGCCAGCAGCACCGGGACTAGCGGGGGTTACGAGCAGTACTTC.